This T cell receptor beta chain came from a study of blood T cell repertoires in COVID-19 (dated by TCRdb to about 2020). About the investigation overall: Collaborator samples came from the United States, Italy and Spain and covered acute and convalescent phases of COVID-19. The material from the prospective study consisted of cDNA or gDNA derived from T cells, B-cell-depleted T cells, or PBMCs. Subjects who had been exposed to COVID-19, were actively infected with it, or had recovered from it provided the deeply sampled blood TCRbeta repertoires that made up the dataset. The repertoires were released in a freely available public database intended as a resource for research on the immune response to SARS-CoV-2. The samples were drawn from two sources: the first 160 participants of the ongoing ImmuneRACE study, and fewer than 1,500 subjects contributed by 6 global collaborators. Nearly every sample came with metadata listing a de-identified subject ID, COVID-19 status, age in years and sex. Where HLA class I and class II types were available, the types were taken from metadata supplied by the sample provider, not from assay-based typing. Overall study outcomes, separate from this receptor: How much clinical and demographic metadata was included differed by source and by participant, and the metadata was provided uncurated.

As to this clone: The clone's antigen remains unknown. Qualities for individual bases were not recorded, and no much larger clone is one base off.

Participants in the prospective study were aged about 18 to 90 years, lived in some 24 United States geographic areas, and enrolled through a virtual design. Cohort assignment in the prospective study relied on participant-reported clinical history from a screening survey and a study questionnaire. For ImmuneRACE Cohort 3, a participant was defined as recovered based on two consecutive negative NP/OP PCR tests, clearance by a healthcare professional, or resolution of symptoms. In the prospective study, mobile phlebotomists collected whole blood, serum and a nasopharyngeal or oropharyngeal swab from each participant. Prospective study participants could optionally give additional blood draws and questionnaires over an approximately 2-month period. Before DNA extraction, prospective study blood samples were shipped either frozen or at room temperature. TCRbeta CDR3 regions were amplified from genomic DNA using the immunoSEQ Assay, a bias-controlled multiplex PCR. As for how the authors treated the data: Within the assay, amplification of reference gene primers was used to estimate how many nucleated cells each sample contained. To quantify the absolute abundance of each unique TCRbeta CDR3 rearrangement, sequence reads were collapsed and filtered. For each sample, productive Simpson clonality was calculated as the square root of Simpson's diversity index across productive rearrangements. Entries here come from immuneACCESS through TCRdb and include only in-frame sequences with V and J called. Some clones fail to appear in such tables; in the studies checked, an unresolved V gene covers under half of the shortfall, and the cause of the remainder is unknown. The V and J calls and clone size were taken over from that table, and D and trimming were inferred from the DNA. Within this sample are 230,000 or so clones, with about 86% of them counted one time only. In total, the top ten clones hold about 3.4% of the sample.

The receptor was isolated from a man between 45 and 60 years old who had recovered from COVID-19. Sequences were obtained from PBMCs or T cells enriched from blood (not recorded which).

Read as DNA, the sequence is TGTGCCAGCAGCTCCCTTGGGCAGGCGGGGGAAAAACTGTTTTTT. Translation gives CASSSLGQAGEKLFF. The V and J genes are TRBV11-2 and TRBJ1-4; no confident D gene assignment can be made. CDR1 and CDR2 (SGHAT, FQNNGV) derive from the germline V gene. Between the V and J ends, shortened by 4 bases and 8 bases respectively, the junction contains 17 bases. The CDR3, cysteine through phenylalanine, is 15 amino acids long. Only CDR3 DNA remains: 45 bases, in frame from the first base.